This T cell receptor (beta chain) stems from a study of cytomegalovirus exposure and HLA in healthy donors. This clone was detected a few times. There are 17 residues in the CDR3. Germline loops: CDR1 ENHRY, CDR2 SYGVKD. V dropped 2 bases and J dropped 6; count of bases not matched to a gene: 10. Primers: 60 Vbeta forward and 13 Jbeta reverse. TCRdb's copy holds only in-frame clones and misses some; the assay was immunoSEQ multiplex PCR. The sample lists around 140,000 clones; under 75% were seen once. Specimen: PBMCs. The sequence came from a woman in her thirties or forties in good health and CMV-seronegative. The chain links TRBV10-3 to TRBJ1-5; 10 bases map to TRBD1. DNA of the CDR3: TGTGCCATCAGTGAGCACAAACCGGGACAGGGGACTCAGCCCCAGCATTTT. This gives the protein CAISEHKPGQGTQPQHF.